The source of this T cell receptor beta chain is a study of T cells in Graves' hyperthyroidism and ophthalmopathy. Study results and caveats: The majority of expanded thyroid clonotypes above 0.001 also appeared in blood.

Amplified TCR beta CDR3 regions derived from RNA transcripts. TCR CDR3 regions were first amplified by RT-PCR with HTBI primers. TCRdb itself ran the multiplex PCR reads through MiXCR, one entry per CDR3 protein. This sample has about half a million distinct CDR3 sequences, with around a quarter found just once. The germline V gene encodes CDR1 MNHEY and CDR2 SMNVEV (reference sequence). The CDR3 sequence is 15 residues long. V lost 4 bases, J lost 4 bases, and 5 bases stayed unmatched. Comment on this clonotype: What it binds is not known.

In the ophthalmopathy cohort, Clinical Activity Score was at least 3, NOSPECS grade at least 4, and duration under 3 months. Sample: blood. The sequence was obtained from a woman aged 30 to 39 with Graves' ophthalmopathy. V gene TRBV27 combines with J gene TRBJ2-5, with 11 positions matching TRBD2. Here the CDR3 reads CASSSGTSGRETQYF. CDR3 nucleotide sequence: TGTGCCAGCAGTTCCGGGACTAGCGGACGAGAGACCCAGTACTTC.